The 2 T cell receptor beta chains listed next were all sequenced from one sample in a study of blood T cell repertoires in COVID-19. Sequencing used immunoSEQ multiplex PCR; TCRdb keeps in-frame clones, though not all of them. The sample has over 350,000 clones; 70% to 90% are singletons. The sequencing input was PBMCs or T cells enriched from blood (not recorded which). The receptors stem from a woman aged 18-35 years with acute COVID-19.

The chain recombines TRBV20-1 with TRBJ2-1; a weak D match, TRBD2 (5 bases). V was clipped by 6 bases and J by 9 bases, with 9 bases between them. CDR3 length: 10 residues. CDR1 and CDR2 from the germline V gene are DFQATT and SNEGSKA (reference sequence). Here the CDR3 reads CSAKLVEQFF. DNA of the CDR3: TGCAGTGCAAAACTAGTTGAGCAGTTCTTC.

Only one count was recorded for this clone. V and J are TRBV9 and TRBJ2-7, with TRBD1 matching 9 bases. The CDR3 has 15 amino acids. Germline lookup yields CDR1 SGDLS and CDR2 YYNGEE. V shed 0 bases and J 7 bases; nucleotides not matched to a gene: 8. The chain's CDR3 is CASSVDTGTGREQYF. CDR3 DNA sequence: TGTGCCAGCAGCGTAGACACCGGGACAGGGAGAGAGCAGTACTTC.